The rows below give T cell receptor beta chains drawn from one sample of a study of PD-L1 blockade in urothelial cancer. Method: immunoSEQ multiplex PCR; TCRdb's copy keeps in-frame clones and lacks some. The sample records around 110,000 clones, approximately 90% being singletons. Material: PBMCs, obtained around atezolizumab (anti-PD-L1) treatment. All receptors come from a man aged 55 to 70 with urothelial cancer. The CDR3 runs from the conserved cysteine through the conserved F or W. Each record gives: clone size, V gene, D gene, J gene, CDR3 DNA, CDR3 protein. The D gene is left open where the match is weak. Not all rows give a size; the values are once, few, many and, for expanded clones, a class.

>few|TRBV30|TRBD2|TRBJ2-4
TGTGCCTGGAGTGTAGCGGGGCTTCAGTACTTC
CAWSVAGLQYF
>.|TRBV5-6|TRBD1|TRBJ1-2
TGTGCCAGCAGCCCCGACAGGGTAGAGTATGGCTACACCTTC
CASSPDRVEYGYTF
>.|TRBV7-8|TRBD1|TRBJ2-1
TGTGCCAGCAGCTCCGCCGGGACAGGACGCTTCAATGAGCAGTTCTTC
CASSSAGTGRFNEQFF
>.|TRBV5-1|.|TRBJ2-7
TGCGCCAGCAGCTTGGAACCGATCGGGGGCTACGAGCAGTACTTC
CASSLEPIGGYEQYF
>.|TRBV7-2|TRBD2|TRBJ2-5
TGTGCCAGCAGCTTATCGGGGGGGGCGGGGGAGACCCAGTACTTC
CASSLSGGAGETQYF
>.|TRBV18|.|TRBJ1-5
TGTGCCAGCTCGCTACTAAAGGATCAGCCCCAGCATTTT
CASSLLKDQPQHF
>.|TRBV4-2|.|TRBJ1-5
TGTGCCAGCAGCCTAGGGGGGGAGGGAAATCAGCCCCAGCATTTT
CASSLGGEGNQPQHF
>few|TRBV28|.|TRBJ2-7
TGTGCCAGCAGTTTATATTCCAGCATGCGGGGGGCCGGGACAGGGTCCTACGAGCAGTACTTC
CASSLYSSMRGAGTGSYEQYF
>.|TRBV5-5|TRBD1|TRBJ2-1
TGTGCCAGCAGCTACGGGACAGCCTACAATGAGCAGTTCTTC
CASSYGTAYNEQFF
>few|TRBV7-3|.|TRBJ1-2
TGTGCCAGCAGCGACGGACAGTCCTATGGCTACACCTTC
CASSDGQSYGYTF
>.|TRBV6-5|TRBD1|TRBJ2-2
TGTGCCAGCAAGGGGACAGGGAACACCGGGGAGCTGTTTTTT
CASKGTGNTGELFF
>.|TRBV18|.|TRBJ2-1
TGTGCCAGCTCACCACTTAATATCTATGAGCAGTTCTTC
CASSPLNIYEQFF
>.|TRBV11-2|.|TRBJ1-1
TGTGCCAGCAGCCGGGGCGTCACAGGGATGAACACTGAAGCTTTCTTT
CASSRGVTGMNTEAFF
>.|TRBV6-1|TRBD2|TRBJ2-7
TGTGCCAGCAGTGGACTTCTAGCGGGAGTCTACGAGCAGTACTTC
CASSGLLAGVYEQYF
>.|TRBV5-1|TRBD2|TRBJ2-5
TGCGCCAGCAGCTCTGGACTAGCGGGGGGGAAACAAGAGACCCAGTACTTC
CASSSGLAGGKQETQYF
>once|TRBV11-2|TRBD1|TRBJ1-1
TGTGCCAGCAGCTTTCGACAGGGCTCGTCGAACACTGAAGCTTTCTTT
CASSFRQGSSNTEAFF
>few|TRBV7-2|TRBD1|TRBJ1-5
TGTGCCAGCAGCCCAGGGGGCGGTCAGCCCCAGCATTTT
CASSPGGGQPQHF
>once|TRBV2|TRBD2|TRBJ2-3
TGTGCCAGCAGTGCTTCTAGCGGGTTTACAGATACGCAGTATTTT
CASSASSGFTDTQYF
>.|TRBV27|.|TRBJ2-1
TGTGCCAGCAGAGTACAGGGGGGAGGGCATGAGCAGTTCTTC
CASRVQGGGHEQFF
>.|TRBV28|TRBD1|TRBJ1-2
TGTGCCAGCAGTTACCAGGGGGCGATCTATGGCTACACCTTC
CASSYQGAIYGYTF
>.|TRBV4-2|.|TRBJ2-1
TGTGCCAGCAGCCTGGGGGCCGTCCGGTTCTTC
CASSLGAVRFF
>.|TRBV28|TRBD1|TRBJ2-7
TGTGCCAGCAGTGCACACACAGGGGGTCGGTACGAGCAGTACTTC
CASSAHTGGRYEQYF
>.|TRBV5-8|.|TRBJ2-1
TGTGCCAGCACCCTCCAGGAGAGGCGGCCAGGGAATGAGCAGTTCTTC
CASTLQERRPGNEQFF
>once|TRBV7-2|.|TRBJ2-7
TGTGCCAGCAGCCCCCATGAGGGCGTCGGCTACGAGCAGTACTTC
CASSPHEGVGYEQYF
>.|TRBV5-1|TRBD1|TRBJ2-4
TGCGCCAGCAGCGATGGACAGGGGCAATTCAACATTCAGTACTTC
CASSDGQGQFNIQYF
>.|TRBV4-2|TRBD1|TRBJ1-1
TGTGCCAGCAGCCAAAACGACAGGGGGGACACTGAAGCTTTCTTT
CASSQNDRGDTEAFF
>.|TRBV7-2|TRBD1|TRBJ1-2
TGTGCCAGCAGCTCTCGGGACAGTCGGTATGGCTACACCTTC
CASSSRDSRYGYTF
>.|TRBV18|TRBD1|TRBJ2-4
TGTGCCAGCTCACCACCAGGACAGGGGTCAGCCAAAAACATTCAGTACTTC
CASSPPGQGSAKNIQYF
>.|TRBV7-9|TRBD1|TRBJ1-2
TGTGCCAGCAGTTACATCGAGGGGGCAGCTACTGGCTACACCTTC
CASSYIEGAATGYTF
>.|TRBV30|TRBD2|TRBJ2-3
TGTGCCTGGAGGAAACTAGCGGGAGACACAGATACGCAGTATTTT
CAWRKLAGDTDTQYF
>.|TRBV27|.|TRBJ1-2
TGTGCCAGCAGTAGAGACAGGAACTATGGCTACACCTTC
CASSRDRNYGYTF
>.|TRBV28|TRBD1|TRBJ1-4
TGTGCCATTCCCGGGACAGGGTCTGGTTCTAATGAAAAACTGTTTTTT
CAIPGTGSGSNEKLFF
>once|TRBV5-1|TRBD2|TRBJ2-1
TGCGCCAGCACCAGTAGCGGGAGTTCCTACAATGAGCAGTTCTTC
CASTSSGSSYNEQFF
>.|TRBV7-9|.|TRBJ2-7
TGTGCCAGCAGCTTAGTACTGCCCCCCTACGAGCAGTACTTC
CASSLVLPPYEQYF
>.|TRBV28|TRBD1|TRBJ1-5
TGTGCCAGCAGAACCGGGACAGGGGGCGTTCAGCCCCAGCATTTT
CASRTGTGGVQPQHF
>once|TRBV4-1|TRBD2|TRBJ2-7
TGCGCCAGCAGCCAAGATGGGCCTAGCGGAGTGGGCGAGCAGTACTTC
CASSQDGPSGVGEQYF
>.|TRBV6-5|TRBD1|TRBJ2-7
TGTGCCAGCAGACGCGCGACAGGGGGGGACGAGCAGTACTTC
CASRRATGGDEQYF
>.|TRBV18|.|TRBJ2-5
TGTGCCAGCTCACCACCGGGAGCTCAAGAGACCCAGTACTTC
CASSPPGAQETQYF
>.|TRBV7-6|.|TRBJ2-4
TGTGCCAGCAGCTCTCCGCCGGGAAACATTCAGTACTTC
CASSSPPGNIQYF
>.|TRBV19|TRBD1|TRBJ2-4
TGTGCCAGTAGTTCTACAGGGGGCGGGAACATTCAGTACTTC
CASSSTGGGNIQYF
>.|TRBV7-3|.|TRBJ2-3
TGTGCCAGCACCAAGGGACAATCCCGCACAGATACGCAGTATTTT
CASTKGQSRTDTQYF
>.|TRBV19|.|TRBJ2-6
TGTGCCAGTAGTATTCGGAGGGCCGGGGCCAACGTCCTGACTTTC
CASSIRRAGANVLTF
>.|TRBV28|.|TRBJ1-1
TGTGCCAGCAGTTTATATATGGTCGGGGCTGAAGCTTTCTTT
CASSLYMVGAEAFF